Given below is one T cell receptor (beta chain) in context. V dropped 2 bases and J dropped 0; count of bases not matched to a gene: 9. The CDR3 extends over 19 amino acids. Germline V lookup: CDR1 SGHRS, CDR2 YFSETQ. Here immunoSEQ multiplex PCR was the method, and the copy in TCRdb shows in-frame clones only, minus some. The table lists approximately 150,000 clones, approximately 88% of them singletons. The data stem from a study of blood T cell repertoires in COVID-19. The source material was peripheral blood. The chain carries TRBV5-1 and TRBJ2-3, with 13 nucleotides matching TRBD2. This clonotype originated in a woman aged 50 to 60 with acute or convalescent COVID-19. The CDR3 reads CASSLTSGRALGSTDTQYF. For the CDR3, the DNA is TGCGCCAGCAGCTTAACTAGCGGGAGGGCCTTGGGGAGCACAGATACGCAGTATTTT. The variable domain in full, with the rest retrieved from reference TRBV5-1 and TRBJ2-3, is KAGVTQTPRYLIKTRGQQVTLSCSPISGHRSVSWYQQTPGQGLQFLFEYFSETQRNKGNFPGRFSGRQFSNSRSEMNVSTLELGDSALYLCASSLTSGRALGSTDTQYFGPGTRLTVL.